Each of the 24 T cell receptor beta chains below was sequenced from the same sample in a study of regulatory T cells in long-lasting Graves disease. The time point here: persistent/refractory GD, antithyroid drugs over 5 years with positive TRAb. PBMC RNA served as the TCR library source. Sequencing libraries for TCR beta were prepared with iRepertoire HTBI primers and Arm-PCR of CDR3 regions. MiXCR, run by TCRdb on the multiplex PCR reads, gives a single entry per CDR3 protein. The sample records fewer than 600,000 distinct CDR3 sequences, less than 25% being singletons. The source material was peripheral blood mononuclear cells (PBMCs), sampled when the disease was refractory, from a patient treated with antithyroid drugs. Receptors originate from a female donor with Graves disease.

This clonotype was recorded many times. This chain connects TRBV12-3 or TRBV12-4 to TRBJ1-2; 10 bases match TRBD1. The ends lost 6 bases at V and 4 bases at J; junction bases unmatched: 8. CDR3 length: 15 amino acids. CDR3 sequence: CASRSPGQGIYGYTF. Here the CDR3 DNA reads TGTGCCAGCAGGTCCCCGGGACAGGGGATCTATGGCTACACCTTC.

This clonotype was counted ten times or more. The J gene is TRBJ1-6, the V gene TRBV13, with TRBD1 matching over 11 bases. This CDR3 contains 16 residues. With V trimmed by 6 bases and J by 8 bases, 9 bases remained unmatched. Germline V CDR1 and CDR2: PRHDT, FYEKMQ (reference sequence). The CDR3 sequence is CASSSTRTGGYSPLHF. The CDR3 bases are TGTGCCAGCAGTAGCACCCGGACAGGGGGCTATTCACCCCTCCACTTT.

This chain links TRBV29-1 with TRBJ2-7; TRBD2 is a possible D gene (6 bases). This CDR3 spans 12 amino acids. Deletions cut 4 bases from V and 2 bases from J, with 9 bases between. Germline assignment: CDR1 SQVTM and CDR2 ANQGSEA. The CDR3 loop reads CSVGGGTYEQYF. The CDR3 DNA is TGCAGCGTTGGGGGAGGAACCTACGAGCAGTACTTC.

This clonotype was seen repeatedly, ten times or more. The chain recombines TRBV7-2 with TRBJ2-2; D is tentatively TRBD1 or TRBD2 (6 bases each). Looked up from germline, CDR1 is SGHTA and CDR2 is FQGNSA. The CDR3 has 14 residues. V lost 4 bases and J 3 bases, leaving 9 bases between the germline ends. The CDR3 loop is CASSSRGDTGELFF. The CDR3 DNA reads as TGTGCCAGCAGCTCGAGGGGGGACACCGGGGAGCTGTTTTTT.

This clonotype was picked up a small number of times. The chain links TRBV28 to TRBJ2-2; D remains unclear. Germline values: CDR1 MDHEN, CDR2 SYDVKM. The V end lost 7 bases, the J end lost 3 bases, and 9 bases lay between the germline ends. The length of the CDR3 is 13 residues. DNA of the CDR3: TGTGCCAGCATACGACCCGACACCGGGGAGCTGTTTTTT. Its translation: CASIRPDTGELFF.

This clonotype was seen more than once but under ten times. The DNA for the CDR3 is TGTGCCAGCAGCTTAGACGGACTGTTTCATAGCAATCAGCCCCAGCATTTT. This sequence encodes CASSLDGLFHSNQPQHF. The genes are TRBV11-2 and TRBJ1-5; D call uncertain. Looked up from germline, CDR1 is SGHAT and CDR2 is FQNNGV. CDR3 length equals 17 residues. With 0 bases removed from V and 0 bases from J, the gap between germline ends came to 12 bases.

This clonotype turned up a few times. The rearrangement links TRBV5-4 to TRBJ1-2; TRBD1 might be the D (5 bases). This CDR3 has 13 amino acids. Germline CDR1 is SGHNT and CDR2 is YYREEE (reference sequence). V lost 2 bases and J lost 4, with 9 bases in between. CDR3 protein: CASSFRQTYGYTF. The CDR3 DNA is TGTGCCAGCAGCTTTCGACAGACCTATGGCTACACCTTC.

This clonotype has only a few counts. The genes are TRBV15 and TRBJ1-5, with a weak D call TRBD1 (6 bases). The CDR3 is 13 amino acids. CDR1 is LNHNV and CDR2 is YYDKDF in the germline V gene (reference sequence). The V gene lost 2 bases and the J gene lost 5 bases, with 7 bases spanning the gap. In DNA, the CDR3 is TGTGCCACCAGCAGAAACAGGGATCAGCCCCAGCATTTT. Translation gives CATSRNRDQPQHF.

This clonotype was counted a few times. V is TRBV6-1 and J is TRBJ2-1; D gene ambiguous. The CDR3 covers 18 residues. The V gene's germline CDR1 is MNHNS and CDR2 SASEGT. Deletions cut 4 bases from V and 4 bases from J, with 23 bases between. As DNA, the CDR3 is TGTGCCAGCAGTGCCTACCAAACTGTACTGGGAATTTACAATGAGCAGTTCTTC. Translated, it gives CASSAYQTVLGIYNEQFF.

This clonotype was detected a few times. The V call is TRBV15, the J call TRBJ2-7; perhaps TRBD1 as D (6 bases). Trimming stripped 4 bases from V and 5 bases from J, with 15 bases between. Germline V gene lookup returns CDR1 LNHNV and CDR2 YYDKDF (reference sequence). This CDR3 has 14 amino acids. The CDR3: CATSKLTQGNEQYF. CDR3 bases: TGTGCCACCAGCAAACTGACTCAGGGGAACGAGCAGTACTTC.

There are many counts of this clonotype. V gene TRBV3-1 combines with J gene TRBJ1-2; 7 positions match TRBD1. The V gene's germline CDR1 is LGHDT and CDR2 YNNKEL (reference sequence). J lost 7 bases, V lost 0 bases, and 5 bases had no gene match. The CDR3 has 14 residues. The chain's CDR3 is CASSQETGKRGYTF. In nucleotides, the CDR3 is TGTGCCAGCAGCCAAGAGACAGGGAAACGTGGCTACACCTTC.

The chain has TRBV30 and TRBJ2-7; 7 nucleotides agree with TRBD1. After removal of 2 bases from V and 1 base from J, the junction contained 5 bases not matched to a gene. The CDR3 totals 14 residues. Germline CDR1 reads GTSNPN; CDR2 reads SVGIG (reference sequence). The CDR3 loop is CAWSPGQDSYEQYF. As DNA, the CDR3 is TGTGCCTGGAGTCCTGGACAGGATTCCTACGAGCAGTACTTC.

This clonotype was seen ten or more times. One end of the junction does not line up with germline, which may come from a read error. This chain joins TRBV2 and TRBJ1-2; no firm D call. The CDR3 has 12 residues. Germline loops: CDR1 SNHLY, CDR2 FYNNEI. The CDR3 DNA reads TGTGCAAGCAAGTTCTCGCGAGGCGGCTACACCTTC. It yields the protein CASKFSRGGYTF.

This clonotype has only a few counts. The chain uses TRBV6-6 and TRBJ2-5; 8 bases align to TRBD2. Germline V lookup: CDR1 MNHNY, CDR2 SVGAGI (reference sequence). Trimming removed 0 bases from V and 2 bases from J; junction bases left unmatched: 5. The CDR3 is 16 residues long. The CDR3 loop is CASSYSSGGGQETQYF. The CDR3, as DNA: TGTGCCAGCAGTTACTCGAGCGGGGGCGGTCAAGAGACCCAGTACTTC.

This clonotype was picked up a small number of times. Here the CDR3 DNA reads TGTGCCAGCAGTCCCCAGCTGCGTGAGCAGTACTTC. This codes for CASSPQLREQYF. The chain employs TRBV6-1 and TRBJ2-7; D call uncertain. The ends were cut back, 5 bases at V and 7 bases at J, with 12 bases in the middle. Per germline, CDR1 MNHNS and CDR2 SASEGT. The CDR3 contains 12 residues.

This clonotype was picked up many times. The V call is TRBV28, the J call TRBJ1-2; D possibly corresponds to TRBD1 (5 bases). The germline V and J ends were trimmed by 4 bases and 6 bases, with 12 bases remaining between them. Germline CDR1 MDHEN, CDR2 SYDVKM. The CDR3 runs to 13 residues. CDR3 in amino acids: CASSYTGPNGYTF. The DNA for the CDR3 is TGTGCCAGCAGTTACACAGGACCCAATGGCTACACCTTC.

The chain recombines TRBV4-1 with TRBJ1-1; no reliable D call. The germline gives CDR1 MGHRA, CDR2 YSYEKL. The CDR3 runs 15 residues. The V end lost 2 bases, the J end lost 3 bases, and 13 bases lay between the germline ends. CDR3 in amino acids: CASSQLPGRDTEAFF. DNA of the CDR3: TGCGCCAGCAGCCAACTTCCCGGACGGGACACTGAAGCTTTCTTT.

This clonotype was found a few times. CDR3 sequence (DNA): TGTGCCAGCAGTTTAATCTGGGGGTCTGGAAACACCATATATTTT. Amino acids: CASSLIWGSGNTIYF. This chain joins TRBV27 and TRBJ1-3; D might be TRBD1 (5 bases). Trimming took off 2 bases at V and 1 base at J, with 9 bases between the two ends. Germline V lookup: CDR1 MNHEY, CDR2 SMNVEV (reference sequence). CDR3 size: 15 residues.

This clonotype was seen at least ten times. This chain uses TRBV20-1 with TRBJ1-1; D is possibly TRBD1 (6 bases). CDR3 length equals 14 residues. V lost 4 bases and J lost 7, with 19 bases in between. Germline CDR1 is DFQATT and CDR2 is SNEGSKA (reference sequence). In nucleotides, the CDR3 is TGCAGTGCTAATAGATATGGGGGGGCGGGTGAAGCTTTCTTT. Its protein is CSANRYGGAGEAFF.

The chain uses TRBV28 and TRBJ2-3, with 7 bases that match TRBD2. The CDR3 contains 16 residues. CDR1 is MDHEN and CDR2 is SYDVKM in the germline V gene. V lost 6 bases and J lost 4; bases outside the gene matches: 13. The CDR3 loop is CASSLPEGGPSDTQYF. In nucleotides, the CDR3 is TGTGCCAGCAGCTTACCGGAGGGAGGGCCCTCAGATACGCAGTATTTT. Using reference TRBV28 and TRBJ2-3 for the parts outside the CDR3, the full variable domain is DVKVTQSSRYLVKRTGEKVFLECVQDMDHENMFWYRQDPGLGLRLIYFSYDVKMKEKGDIPEGYSVSREKKERFSLILESASTNQTSMYLCASSLPEGGPSDTQYFGPGTRLTVL.

Turning to this clonotype: A far larger clone is just one base off, so this is likely a read error. A read error is likely, as this CDR3 ends without the conserved phenylalanine or tryptophan. This chain uses TRBV7-2 with TRBJ1-5; D remains ambiguous. Germline values: CDR1 SGHTA, CDR2 FQGNSA. Trimming took off 1 base at V and 6 bases at J, with 7 bases between the two ends. There are 13 residues in the CDR3. CDR3 protein: CASSLDRGQPQHL. CDR3 sequence (DNA): TGTGCCAGCAGCTTAGATCGGGGTCAGCCCCAGCATCTT.

V and J are TRBV4-2 and TRBJ2-5, with 8 bases identical to TRBD1. CDR3 size: 17 residues. In germline, CDR1 is LGHNA, CDR2 YNFKEQ. V shed 0 bases and J 2 bases; nucleotides not matched to a gene: 8. CDR3 in DNA: TGTGCCAGCAGCCAAGATCCGGGCAGGGGGCCACAAGAGACCCAGTACTTC. Its protein is CASSQDPGRGPQETQYF.

There are a few counts of this clonotype. The CDR3 is CASSLILPGGDYEQYF. CDR3 coding DNA: TGCGCCAGCAGCCTGATCCTACCCGGCGGCGACTACGAGCAGTACTTC. V usage is TRBV4-1 and J usage is TRBJ2-7, with no clear D. Deletions cut 4 bases from V and 3 bases from J, with 19 bases between. Germline V CDR1 and CDR2: MGHRA, YSYEKL. The CDR3 covers 16 residues.

V and J are TRBV7-2 and TRBJ2-1; perhaps TRBD1 as D (6 bases). The ends were cut back, 1 base at V and 4 bases at J, with 11 bases in the middle. CDR1 and CDR2 (germline): SGHTA, FQGNSA. The CDR3 covers 15 residues. CDR3: CASSLEGQLYNEQFF. DNA of the CDR3: TGTGCCAGCAGCTTAGAAGGACAGCTATACAATGAGCAGTTCTTC.